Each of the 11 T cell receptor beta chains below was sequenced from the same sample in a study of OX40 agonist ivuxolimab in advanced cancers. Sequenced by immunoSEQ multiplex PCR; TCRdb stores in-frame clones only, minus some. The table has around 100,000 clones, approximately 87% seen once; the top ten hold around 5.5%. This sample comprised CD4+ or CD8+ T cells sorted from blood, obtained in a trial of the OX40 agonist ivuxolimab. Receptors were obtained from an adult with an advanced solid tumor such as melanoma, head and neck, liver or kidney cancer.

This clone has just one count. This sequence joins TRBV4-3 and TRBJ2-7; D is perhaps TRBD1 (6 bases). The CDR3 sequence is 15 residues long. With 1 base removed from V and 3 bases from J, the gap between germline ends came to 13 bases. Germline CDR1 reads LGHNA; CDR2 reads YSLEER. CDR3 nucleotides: TGCGCCAGCAGCCAAGCCCTGACAGGAGGCTACGAGCAGTACTTC. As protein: CASSQALTGGYEQYF.

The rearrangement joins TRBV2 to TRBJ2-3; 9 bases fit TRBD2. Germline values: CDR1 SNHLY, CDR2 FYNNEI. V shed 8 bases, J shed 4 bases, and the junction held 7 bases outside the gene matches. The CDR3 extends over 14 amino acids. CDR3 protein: CASRGGVLADTQYF. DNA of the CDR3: TGTGCCAGCCGCGGGGGGGTTCTTGCAGATACGCAGTATTTT.

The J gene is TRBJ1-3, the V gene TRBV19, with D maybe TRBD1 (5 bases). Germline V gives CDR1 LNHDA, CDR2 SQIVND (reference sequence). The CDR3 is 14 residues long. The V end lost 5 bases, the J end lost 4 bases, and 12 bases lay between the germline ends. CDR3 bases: TGTGCCAGTAGTCCCCGGGGGGACGGAAACACCATATATTTT. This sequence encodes CASSPRGDGNTIYF.

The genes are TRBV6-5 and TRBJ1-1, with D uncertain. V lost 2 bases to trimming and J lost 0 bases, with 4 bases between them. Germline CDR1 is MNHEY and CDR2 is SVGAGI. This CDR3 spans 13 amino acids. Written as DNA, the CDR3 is TGTGCCAGCAGTTACGTGGTGAACACTGAAGCTTTCTTT. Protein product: CASSYVVNTEAFF.

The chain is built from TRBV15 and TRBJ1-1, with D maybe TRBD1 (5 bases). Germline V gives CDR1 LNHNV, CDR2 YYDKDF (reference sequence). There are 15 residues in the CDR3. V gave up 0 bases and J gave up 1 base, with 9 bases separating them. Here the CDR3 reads CATSRDGGENTEAFF. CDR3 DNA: TGTGCCACCAGCAGAGATGGGGGAGAGAACACTGAAGCTTTCTTT.

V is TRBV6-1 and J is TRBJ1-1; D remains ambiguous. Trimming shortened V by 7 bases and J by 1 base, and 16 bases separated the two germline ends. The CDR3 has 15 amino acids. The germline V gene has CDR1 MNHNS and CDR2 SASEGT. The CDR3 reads CASNKYGLGNTEAFF. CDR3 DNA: TGTGCCAGCAACAAGTACGGATTGGGGAACACTGAAGCTTTCTTT.

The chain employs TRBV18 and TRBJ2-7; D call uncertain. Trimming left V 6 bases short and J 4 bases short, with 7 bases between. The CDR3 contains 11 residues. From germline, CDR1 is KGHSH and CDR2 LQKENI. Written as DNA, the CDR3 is TGTGCCAGCTCCGCAGAGTACGAGCAGTACTTC. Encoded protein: CASSAEYEQYF.

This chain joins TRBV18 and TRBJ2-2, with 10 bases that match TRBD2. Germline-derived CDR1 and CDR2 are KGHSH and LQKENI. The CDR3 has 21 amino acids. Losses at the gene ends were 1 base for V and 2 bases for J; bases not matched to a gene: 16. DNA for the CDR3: TGTGCCAGCTCACCACTTCAATTGAGAGCGGGAGGGCCCGTCAACACCGGGGAGCTGTTTTTT. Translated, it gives CASSPLQLRAGGPVNTGELFF.

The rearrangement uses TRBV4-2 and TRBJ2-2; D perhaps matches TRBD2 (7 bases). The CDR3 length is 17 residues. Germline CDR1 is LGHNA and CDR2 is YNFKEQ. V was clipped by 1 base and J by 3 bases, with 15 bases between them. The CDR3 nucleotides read TGTGCCAGCAGCCAAGTTAAACGCGGGGGCTACACCGGGGAGCTGTTTTTT. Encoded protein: CASSQVKRGGYTGELFF.

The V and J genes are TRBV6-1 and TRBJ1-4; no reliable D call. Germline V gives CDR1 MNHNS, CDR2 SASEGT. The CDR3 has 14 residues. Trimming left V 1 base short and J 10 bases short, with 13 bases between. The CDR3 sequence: CASSEGPLVGKLFF. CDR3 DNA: TGTGCCAGCAGTGAAGGGCCGCTCGTCGGAAAACTGTTTTTT.

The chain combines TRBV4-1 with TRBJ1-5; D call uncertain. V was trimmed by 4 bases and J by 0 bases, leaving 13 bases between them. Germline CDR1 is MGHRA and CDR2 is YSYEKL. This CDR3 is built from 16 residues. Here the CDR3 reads CASSPPETNSNQPQHF. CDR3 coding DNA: TGCGCCAGCAGCCCCCCGGAGACCAATAGCAATCAGCCCCAGCATTTT.